Listed below are T cell receptor beta chains from one sample, sequenced in a study of T cell responses to AZD1222 COVID-19 vaccine. The method was immunoSEQ multiplex PCR; TCRdb's version includes in-frame clones alone and lacks a portion of them. The sample lists 120,000 to 150,000 clones, roughly 92% seen once, with about 10% in the top ten. The sequencing used peripheral blood, collected 28 days after the second AZD1222 dose. The receptors were sampled from an adult who received the AZD1222 COVID-19 vaccine. CDR3s include the opening cysteine and the closing phenylalanine or tryptophan. The D gene is left open where the match is weak. Not all rows give a size; the values are once, few, many and, for expanded clones, a class.

V	J	size	D	DNA	CDR3
TRBV5-1	TRBJ1-2	.	.	TGCGCCAGCAGATGGCACTGGCAGGGTACCTATGGCTACACCTTC	CASRWHWQGTYGYTF
TRBV7-2	TRBJ2-2	.	.	TGTGCCAGCAGCTTAGCAGGCCTAGAAAGGGAGCTGTTTTTT	CASSLAGLERELFF
TRBV7-9	TRBJ1-1	.	.	TGTGCCAGCAGCTTAAGGTTATCGGGCAGGGCTCAAGAAGCTTTCTTT	CASSLRLSGRAQEAFF
TRBV2	TRBJ2-7	once	.	TGTGCCAGCCCCTACGAGCAGTACTTC	CASPYEQYF
TRBV27	TRBJ1-2	.	.	TGTGCCAGCAGTTTATCATCTGTGGATGGCTACACCTTC	CASSLSSVDGYTF
TRBV25-1	TRBJ2-1	.	TRBD1	TGTGCCAGCAGTAGGCAGGGGGAACGCAATGAGCAGTTCTTC	CASSRQGERNEQFF
TRBV5-1	TRBJ1-2	.	TRBD1	TGCGCCAGCAGCCAGGACACGACAGGGGTCGATGGCTACACCTTC	CASSQDTTGVDGYTF
TRBV19	TRBJ2-7	.	TRBD2	TGTGCCAGTAGTATAGGCACCCGGGGACTAGCGTCCGAGCAGTACTTC	CASSIGTRGLASEQYF
TRBV9	TRBJ1-2	.	.	TGTGCCAGCAGCGCGAGACTCGTAACCGGGGGCTATGGCTACACCTTC	CASSARLVTGGYGYTF
TRBV28	TRBJ1-1	.	.	TGTGCCAGTCTGGGCCCACTGGCCACTGAAGCTTTCTTT	CASLGPLATEAFF
TRBV27	TRBJ2-1	.	.	TGTGCAACGGGATGGGGCTACAATGAGCAGTTCTTC	CATGWGYNEQFF